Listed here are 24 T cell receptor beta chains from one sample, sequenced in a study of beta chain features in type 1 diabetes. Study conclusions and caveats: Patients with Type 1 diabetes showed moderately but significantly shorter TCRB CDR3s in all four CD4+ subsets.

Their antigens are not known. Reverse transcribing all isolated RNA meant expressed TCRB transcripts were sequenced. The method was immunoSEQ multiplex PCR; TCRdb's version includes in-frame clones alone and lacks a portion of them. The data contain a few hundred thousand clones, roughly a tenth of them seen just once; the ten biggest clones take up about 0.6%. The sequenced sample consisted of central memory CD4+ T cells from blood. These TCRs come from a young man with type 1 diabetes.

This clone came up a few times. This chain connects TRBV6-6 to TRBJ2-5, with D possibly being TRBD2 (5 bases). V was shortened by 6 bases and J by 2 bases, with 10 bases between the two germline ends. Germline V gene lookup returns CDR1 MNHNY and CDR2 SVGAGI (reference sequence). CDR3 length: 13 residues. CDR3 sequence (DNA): TGTGCCAGCAGAATGAGGGTTCAAGAGACCCAGTACTTC. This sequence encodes CASRMRVQETQYF.

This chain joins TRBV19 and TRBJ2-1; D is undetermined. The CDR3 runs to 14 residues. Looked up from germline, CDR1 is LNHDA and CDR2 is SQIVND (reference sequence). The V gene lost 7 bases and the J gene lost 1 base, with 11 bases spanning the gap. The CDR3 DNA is TGTGCCAGTAATTCCCAAGGGTCCTACAATGAGCAGTTCTTC. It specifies CASNSQGSYNEQFF.

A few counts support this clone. CDR3 in amino acids: CASSSPGLRSSYNEQFF. The DNA of the CDR3 is TGTGCCAGCAGCTCTCCGGGACTCCGAAGCTCCTACAATGAGCAGTTCTTC. This chain links TRBV5-4 with TRBJ2-1, with D perhaps TRBD2 (6 bases). The CDR3 is made up of 17 amino acids. Germline CDR1 is SGHNT and CDR2 is YYREEE (reference sequence). Deletions cut 3 bases from V and 0 bases from J, with 16 bases between.

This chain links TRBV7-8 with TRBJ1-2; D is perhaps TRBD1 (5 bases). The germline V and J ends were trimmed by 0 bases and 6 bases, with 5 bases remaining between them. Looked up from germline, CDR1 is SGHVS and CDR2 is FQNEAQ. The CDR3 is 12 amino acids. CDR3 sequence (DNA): TGTGCCAGCAGCTTAGCCAGGGATGGCTACACCTTC. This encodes CASSLARDGYTF.

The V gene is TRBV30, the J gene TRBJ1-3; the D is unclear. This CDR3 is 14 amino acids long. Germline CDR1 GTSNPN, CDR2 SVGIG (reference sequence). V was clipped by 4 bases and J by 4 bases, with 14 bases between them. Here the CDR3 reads CAWTRPQGGNTIYF. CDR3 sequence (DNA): TGTGCCTGGACTCGCCCCCAAGGGGGAAACACCATATATTTT.

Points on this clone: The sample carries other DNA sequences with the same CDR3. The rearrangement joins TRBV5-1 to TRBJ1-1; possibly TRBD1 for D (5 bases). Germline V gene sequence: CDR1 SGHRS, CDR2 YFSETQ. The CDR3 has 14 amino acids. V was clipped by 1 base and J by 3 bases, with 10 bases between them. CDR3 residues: CASSLQGSDTEAFF. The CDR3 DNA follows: TGCGCCAGCAGCTTGCAGGGTTCGGACACTGAAGCTTTCTTT.

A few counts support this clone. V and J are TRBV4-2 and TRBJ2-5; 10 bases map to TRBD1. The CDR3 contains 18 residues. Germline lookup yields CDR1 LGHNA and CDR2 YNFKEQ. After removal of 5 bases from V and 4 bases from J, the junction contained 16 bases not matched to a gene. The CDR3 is CASSFLKSTGGKRETQYF. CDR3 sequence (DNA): TGTGCCAGCAGCTTTCTCAAATCGACAGGGGGCAAGAGAGAGACCCAGTACTTC.

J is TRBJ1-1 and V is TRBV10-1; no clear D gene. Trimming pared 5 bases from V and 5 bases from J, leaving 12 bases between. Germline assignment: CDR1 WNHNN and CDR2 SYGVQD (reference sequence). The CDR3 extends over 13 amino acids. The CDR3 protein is CASSWTSGTEAFF. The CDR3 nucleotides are TGCGCCAGCAGTTGGACGTCGGGGACTGAAGCTTTCTTT.

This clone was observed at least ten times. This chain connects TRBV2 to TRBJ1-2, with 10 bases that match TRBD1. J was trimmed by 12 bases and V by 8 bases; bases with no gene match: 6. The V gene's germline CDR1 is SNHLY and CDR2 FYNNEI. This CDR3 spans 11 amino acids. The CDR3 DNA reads TGTGCCAGCCGGACAGGGGGGATACACACCTTC. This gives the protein CASRTGGIHTF.

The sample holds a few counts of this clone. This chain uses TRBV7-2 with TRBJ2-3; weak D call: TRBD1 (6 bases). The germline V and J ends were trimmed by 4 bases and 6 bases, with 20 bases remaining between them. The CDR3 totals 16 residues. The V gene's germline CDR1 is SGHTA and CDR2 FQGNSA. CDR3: CASSSQGSSRGDTQYF. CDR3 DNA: TGTGCCAGCAGCTCGCAGGGGTCCTCACGAGGGGATACGCAGTATTTT.

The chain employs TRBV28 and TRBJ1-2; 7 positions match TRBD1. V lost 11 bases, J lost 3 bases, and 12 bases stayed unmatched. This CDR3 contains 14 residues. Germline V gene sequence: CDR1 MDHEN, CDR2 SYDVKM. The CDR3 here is CAGKTGVGYYGYTF. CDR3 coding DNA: TGTGCCGGCAAAACAGGGGTGGGATACTATGGCTACACCTTC.

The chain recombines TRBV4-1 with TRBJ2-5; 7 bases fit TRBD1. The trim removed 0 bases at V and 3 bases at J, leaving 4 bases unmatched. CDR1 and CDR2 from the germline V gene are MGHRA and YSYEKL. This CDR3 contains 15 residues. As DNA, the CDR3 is TGCGCCAGCAGCCAAGACGGGACAGAGGAAGAGACCCAGTACTTC. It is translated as CASSQDGTEEETQYF.

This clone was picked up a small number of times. The CDR3 protein is CASRWGLSSYEQYF. The CDR3 coding sequence is TGTGCCAGCCGTTGGGGGCTTAGCTCCTACGAGCAGTACTTC. The rearrangement links TRBV6-5 to TRBJ2-7; TRBD1 might be the D (6 bases). Trimming shortened V by 8 bases and J by 0 bases, and 14 bases separated the two germline ends. The CDR3 sequence is 14 residues long. In germline, CDR1 is MNHEY, CDR2 SVGAGI.

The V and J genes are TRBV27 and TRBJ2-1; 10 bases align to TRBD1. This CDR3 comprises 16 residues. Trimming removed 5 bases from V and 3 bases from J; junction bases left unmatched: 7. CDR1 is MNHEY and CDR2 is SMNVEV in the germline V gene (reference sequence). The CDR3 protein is CASSPPGQGNYNEQFF. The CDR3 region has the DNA TGTGCCAGCAGTCCACCGGGACAGGGGAACTACAATGAGCAGTTCTTC.

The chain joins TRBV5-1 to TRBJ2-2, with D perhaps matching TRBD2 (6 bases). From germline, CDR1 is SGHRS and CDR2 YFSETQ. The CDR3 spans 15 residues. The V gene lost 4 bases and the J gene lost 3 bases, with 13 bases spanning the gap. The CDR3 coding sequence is TGCGCCAGCAGCAAAGGCAGGGAGGACACCGGGGAGCTGTTTTTT. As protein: CASSKGREDTGELFF.

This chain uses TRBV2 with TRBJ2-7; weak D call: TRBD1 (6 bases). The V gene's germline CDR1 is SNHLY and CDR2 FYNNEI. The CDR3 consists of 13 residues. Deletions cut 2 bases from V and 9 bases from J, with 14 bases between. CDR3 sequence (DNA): TGTGCCAGCAGTGAAAATTCTGGGGGCGGGCAGTACTTC. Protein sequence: CASSENSGGGQYF. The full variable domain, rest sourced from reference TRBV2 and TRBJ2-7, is EPEVTQTPSHQVTQMGQEVILRCVPISNHLYFYWYRQILGQKVEFLVSFYNNEISEKSEIFDDQFSVERPDGSNFTLKIRSTKLEDSAMYFCASSENSGGGQYFGPGTRLTVT.

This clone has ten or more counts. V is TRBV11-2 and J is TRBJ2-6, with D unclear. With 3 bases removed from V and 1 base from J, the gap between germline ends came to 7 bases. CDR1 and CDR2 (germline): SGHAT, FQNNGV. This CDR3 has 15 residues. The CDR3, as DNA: TGTGCCAGCAGCTTCCAAGTATCTGGGGCCAACGTCCTGACTTTC. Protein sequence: CASSFQVSGANVLTF.

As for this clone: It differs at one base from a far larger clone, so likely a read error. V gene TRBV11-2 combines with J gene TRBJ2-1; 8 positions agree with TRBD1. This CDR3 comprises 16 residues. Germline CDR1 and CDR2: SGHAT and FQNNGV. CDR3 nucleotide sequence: TGTGCCCGCAGCCCGGGGGTTGGACAGGGAGAAGATGAGCAGTTCTTC. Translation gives CARSPGVGQGEDEQFF.

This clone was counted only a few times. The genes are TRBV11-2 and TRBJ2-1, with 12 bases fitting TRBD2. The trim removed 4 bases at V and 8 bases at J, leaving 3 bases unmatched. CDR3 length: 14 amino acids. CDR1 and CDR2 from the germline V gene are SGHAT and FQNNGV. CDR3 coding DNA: TGTGCCAGCAGCTGGTGGACTAGCGGGGATGAGCAGTTCTTC. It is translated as CASSWWTSGDEQFF.

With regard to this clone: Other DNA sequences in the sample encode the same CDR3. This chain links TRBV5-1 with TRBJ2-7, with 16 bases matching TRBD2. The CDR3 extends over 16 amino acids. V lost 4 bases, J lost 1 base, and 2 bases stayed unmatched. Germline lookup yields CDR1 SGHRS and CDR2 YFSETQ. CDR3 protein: CASSPGLAGGSYEQYF. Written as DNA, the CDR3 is TGCGCCAGCAGCCCGGGACTAGCGGGAGGGTCCTACGAGCAGTACTTC.

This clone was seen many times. CDR3 region: CASSFLFTGELFF. CDR3 nucleotide sequence: TGTGCCAGCAGCTTTCTGTTCACCGGGGAGCTGTTTTTT. The genes are TRBV7-2 and TRBJ2-2; D is unclear. Deletions cut 3 bases from V and 4 bases from J, with 6 bases between. Germline CDR1 reads SGHTA; CDR2 reads FQGNSA. The CDR3 is made up of 13 amino acids.

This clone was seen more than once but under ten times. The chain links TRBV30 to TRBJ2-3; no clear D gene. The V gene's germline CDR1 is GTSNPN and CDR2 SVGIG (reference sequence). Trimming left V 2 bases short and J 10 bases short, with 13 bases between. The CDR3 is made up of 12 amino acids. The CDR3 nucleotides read TGTGCCTGGAGTTCCCAAGTGGAGCCGCAGTATTTT. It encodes CAWSSQVEPQYF.

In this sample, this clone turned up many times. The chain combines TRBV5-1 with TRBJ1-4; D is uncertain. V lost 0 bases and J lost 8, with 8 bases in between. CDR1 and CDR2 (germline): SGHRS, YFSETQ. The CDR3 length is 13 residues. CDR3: CASSLGGYEKLFF. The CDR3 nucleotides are TGCGCCAGCAGCTTGGGTGGATACGAAAAACTGTTTTTT.

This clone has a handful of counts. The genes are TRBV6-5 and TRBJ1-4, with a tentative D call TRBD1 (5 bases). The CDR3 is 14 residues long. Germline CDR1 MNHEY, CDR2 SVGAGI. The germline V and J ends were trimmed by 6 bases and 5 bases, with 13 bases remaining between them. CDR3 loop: CASRPSTGNEKLFF. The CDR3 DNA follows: TGTGCCAGCAGACCCTCAACAGGAAATGAAAAACTGTTTTTT.